This TCR beta chain originates from a study of blood T cell repertoires in COVID-19 (dated by TCRdb to 2019 to 2021). The study in broad terms: Samples covering the acute and convalescent phases of COVID-19 were provided by collaborators in the United States, Italy and Spain. A freely available public database, intended as a resource for researchers studying the immune response to SARS-CoV-2, is where the repertoires were released. Nearly every sample came with metadata listing a de-identified subject ID, COVID-19 status, age in years and sex. Subjects who had been exposed to COVID-19, were actively infected with it, or had recovered from it provided the deeply sampled blood TCRbeta repertoires that made up the dataset. The samples were drawn from two sources: the first 160 participants of the ongoing ImmuneRACE study, and over 1,000 subjects contributed by 6 global collaborators. Where HLA class I and class II types were available, the types were taken from metadata supplied by the sample provider, not from assay-based typing. The material from the prospective study consisted of cDNA or gDNA derived from T cells, B-cell-depleted T cells, or PBMCs. The research as a whole found: Clinical and demographic metadata were provided uncurated, with the amount varying by source and participant.

The V end gives up 5 bases and the J end 0 bases, leaving 4 bases in the junction not matched to a gene. CDR1 and CDR2, per the germline V gene, are MNHEY and SVGAGI. The CDR3 contains 15 residues, cysteine and phenylalanine counted. Of all the DNA, just the CDR3 is kept, 45 bases in frame from base 1. One collaborating source in Seattle enrolled patients while the patients were actively infected and followed the patients over time throughout the course of disease. Collaborating institutions collected whole blood in K2EDTA tubes following their own protocols. For TCRbeta analysis, collaborators shipped samples as frozen whole blood, isolated PBMCs, or DNA extracted from either of those sample types. Turning to this clone: The specificity of this receptor is unknown. Qualities for individual bases were not recorded, and no much larger clone is one base off.

The immunoSEQ Assay, a bias-controlled multiplex PCR, was used to amplify TCRbeta CDR3 regions from genomic DNA. The original pipeline was this. Within the assay, amplification of reference gene primers was used to estimate how many nucleated cells each sample contained. Sequence reads were collapsed and filtered to measure the absolute abundance of every unique TCRbeta CDR3 rearrangement. For each sample, productive Simpson clonality was calculated as the square root of Simpson's diversity index across productive rearrangements. TCRdb took over this immuneACCESS table, retaining in-frame rearrangements with V and J assigned. Such tables are incomplete; in checked studies, under half of the missing clones stem from an unresolved V gene, and the remainder is unexplained. The V and J calls and clone size were taken over from that table, and D and trimming were inferred from the DNA. Present in this sample are about 140,000 clones, about nine tenths of which were seen just once. The ten largest clonotypes hold around 2.3% of the sample.

Sequenced: peripheral blood. This chain is built from TRBV6-5 and TRBJ1-5, with TRBD1 matching 7 junction bases. The sequence was collected from a human donor with COVID-19, enrolled during active disease. The donor label of this sample is uncertain. The CDR3 protein sequence reads: CASSMGTASNQPQHF. The nucleotide sequence reads as follows: TGTGCCAGCAGTATGGGGACAGCTAGCAATCAGCCCCAGCATTTT.